The entry below describes one T cell receptor (beta chain). The table lists this clonotype with a few counts. Its antigen has not been determined. Qualities for individual bases were not recorded, and no much larger clone is one base off. The germline V gene (reference sequence) sets CDR1 to SEHNR and CDR2 to FQNEAQ. Deletion took 6 bases off V and 6 bases off J, with a span of 12 bases between the germline ends. Including the terminal cysteine and phenylalanine, the CDR3 comprises 12 residues. CDR3 DNA is the only sequence kept; it has 36 bases, read in frame from the first base. Patients with uncontrolled infections, other autoimmune diseases, pregnancy or lactation were excluded. Diagnoses relied on clinical symptoms, serum thyroxine and TRAb, thyroid ultrasound and orbital computed tomography. Trizol reagent was used to extract total RNA, and RNA quality was then checked on an Agilent 2100 Bioanalyzer.

The data were obtained in a study of T cells in Graves' hyperthyroidism and ophthalmopathy (dated by TCRdb to between 2018 and 2021). With regard to the full study: TCR V-J signatures able to tell the groups apart were searched for in a discovery cohort of 90 to 100 patients, of whom more than 40 had Graves' ophthalmopathy and more than 55 had stable Graves' hyperthyroidism. The study also compared thyroid tissue and blood T-cell repertoires from a handful of Graves' hyperthyroidism patients. For training and testing, the 100 patients in the discovery cohort were randomly divided in a 7:3 ratio. An independent validation cohort of around 19 hyperthyroidism patients and 15 or so patients who later progressed to ophthalmopathy tested prospective prediction of ophthalmopathy. After blood sampling, hyperthyroidism patients were treated with methimazole at a starting dose of 30 mg daily, and ophthalmopathy patients were treated with high-dose intravenous methylprednisolone. According to the paper, TCR Vbeta CDR3 sequencing was carried out on 135 peripheral blood samples, which came from approximately 43 ophthalmopathy, fewer than 80 hyperthyroidism and 17 progressor patients. Points the paper makes about the study in general: In validation, the model predicted progression to ophthalmopathy with 55% to 71% sensitivity and 72% to 85% specificity, a median of 6.5 months before onset. No statistical method was used to set the sample size in advance, and investigators knew the group allocation. Most expanded thyroid clonotypes (frequency above 0.001) were also found in blood, which suggests that blood repertoires may mirror thyroid immune responses. In cross-validation, a model built on a 13 V-J signature told ophthalmopathy apart from stable hyperthyroidism with under 90% sensitivity and about 81% specificity, and in testing the same model reached 80%/75%.

TCR beta CDR3 regions were amplified from RNA transcripts. A first-round RT-PCR of the TCR CDR3 used the HTBI primer set with the Qiagen OneStep RT-PCR kit. Libraries were constructed in a second round of multiplex PCR, after which size selection and purification were carried out. Libraries were sequenced paired-end with 100 bp reads on an Illumina HiSeq2000. The authors' pipeline ran thus. SOAPnuke was used to process the raw data, removing reads that contained adapters or uncalled bases, had a mean Phred below 15, or lacked an exact match to the constant primer or identifier. COPE v1.2.5 was used to merge high-quality paired reads, and clonotypes were defined as unique nucleotide sequences. MiTCR v1.1 was used to align clonotypes to the IMGT TRBV, TRBD and TRBJ reference segments. Analysis was restricted to V-J combinations with a frequency above 0.0001, which covered 98% to 99.2% of repertoires. The TCS score was defined as F50 (clonal expansion) divided by E x V (chaos), with BLOSUM62-based TCRdist calculated between CDR3 peptides within each V-J. Welch's t-statistics and random forest reduced 514 V-J features to under 15, which were used in a naive Bayes classifier (R e1071). The Morisita-Horn index was used to measure how similar the thyroid and blood repertoires were. The public sequencing data were trimmed at Q25 with fastp and processed into clonotypes with MiXCR by TCRdb, which kept only in-frame beta chains. Entries are consolidated by CDR3 protein sequence, retaining the most common genes and DNA. The V and J calls shown here were made by TCRdb, not taken from the authors' results. Counted in this sample were 500,000 to 650,000 distinct CDR3 sequences; over 45% of them appeared once. Of the sample, 44% is held by the ten largest clones.

The sequence links TRBV7-9 to TRBJ2-7, with an unclear D gene assignment. The origin of this receptor is an adult woman with Graves' disease, either hyperthyroidism or ophthalmopathy (not recorded which). The sample was peripheral blood or thyroid tissue (not recorded which). The sequence in DNA is TGTGCCAGCAGTGTCTATCGGTTCGAGCAGTACTTC. Its translation is CASSVYRFEQYF.